This T cell receptor (beta chain) emerged from a study of OX40 agonist ivuxolimab in advanced cancers. Repertoires were generated with immunoSEQ multiplex PCR, while TCRdb's copy carries only in-frame clones and drops some. The sample records 78,000 or so clones, approximately 90% being singletons. Germline V gene sequence: CDR1 SGHKS, CDR2 YYEKEE (reference sequence). The CDR3 length is 17 residues. Trimming took 1 base from V and 3 from J, leaving 16 bases between them. This clone was counted a single time. Its antigen is unidentified. Study outcomes and limitations: Some nonresponders likewise displayed low normalized T-cell clonal expansion.

The chain has TRBV5-5 and TRBJ1-4, with D tentatively TRBD1 (6 bases). The starting material was CD4+ or CD8+ T cells sorted from blood, obtained in a trial of the OX40 agonist ivuxolimab. The clonotype was recovered from an adult with an advanced solid tumor such as melanoma, head and neck, liver or kidney cancer. The CDR3 loop reads CASSLTTGFAANEKLFF. As DNA, the CDR3 is TGTGCCAGCAGCTTGACGACAGGTTTCGCGGCTAATGAAAAACTGTTTTTT.